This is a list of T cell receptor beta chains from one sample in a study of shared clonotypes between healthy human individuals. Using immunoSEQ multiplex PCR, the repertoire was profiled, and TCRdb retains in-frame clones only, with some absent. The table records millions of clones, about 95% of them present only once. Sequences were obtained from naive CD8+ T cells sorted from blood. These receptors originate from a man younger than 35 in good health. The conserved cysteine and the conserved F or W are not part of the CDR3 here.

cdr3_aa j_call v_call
ASSVEMDTDTEAF TRBJ1-1 TRBV9
ASSFVPSGANVLT TRBJ2-6 TRBV7-9
ASSEQGHTEAF TRBJ1-1 TRBV7-9
ASSLGGFPDDTQY TRBJ2-3 TRBV7-2
ASSPPSDQETQY TRBJ2-5 TRBV6-5
ASSQDLGWDTEAF TRBJ1-1 TRBV4-1
ASTLAGGLYNEQF TRBJ2-1 TRBV2
ASSLGLAGGPVGNEQF TRBJ2-1 TRBV7-8
ASSLAWGTGDEKLF TRBJ1-4 TRBV7-9
AISESGQDLSSYNSPLH TRBJ1-6 TRBV10-3